Sequencing of this T cell receptor beta chain was carried out in a study of blood T cell repertoires in COVID-19. Study-wide context: PBMCs, B-cell-depleted T cells, or T cells provided the cDNA or gDNA that made up the material.

Repertoires were generated with immunoSEQ multiplex PCR, while TCRdb's copy carries only in-frame clones and drops some. The repertoire includes about 130,000 clones, approximately 77% of them detected once, and 15% to 25% sits in the top ten. The ends were cut back, 2 bases at V and 2 bases at J, with 10 bases in the middle. CDR1 is LGHNA and CDR2 is YSLEER in the germline V gene. CDR3 length equals 14 residues. This sequence was found in an elderly man with acute or convalescent COVID-19. Sequences were obtained from peripheral blood. This chain links TRBV4-3 with TRBJ2-7; D might be TRBD1 (6 bases). CDR3 coding DNA: TGCGCCAGCAGCCAACAAAGGACAGCCTACGAGCAGTACTTC. Its translation: CASSQQRTAYEQYF.